This T cell receptor beta chain was sequenced in a study of blood T cell repertoires in COVID-19. Study in general: Specimens from acute and convalescent COVID-19 originated in the United States, Italy and Spain. Sample material is recorded as cDNA or gDNA derived from T cells, B-cell-depleted T cells, or PBMCs.

The V gene's germline CDR1 is SGHVS and CDR2 FQNEAQ. This CDR3 contains 17 residues. With V trimmed by 5 bases and J by 6 bases, 9 bases remained unmatched. Study processing details: Reference gene primer amplification gave nucleated cell count estimates. TCRdb keeps only in-frame clones here, not all; method: immunoSEQ multiplex PCR. V and J calls and clone size are those listed in that table; D and trimming were worked out from the DNA. The data contain around 280,000 clones, around 90% of them singletons. The receptor comes from a young woman with acute COVID-19. Sequenced input: PBMCs or T cells enriched from blood (not recorded which). The chain uses TRBV7-8 and TRBJ2-3, with 15 bases lining up with TRBD2. The CDR3 region is CASSQGLAGGPFDTQYF. The CDR3, as DNA: TGTGCCAGCAGCCAAGGACTAGCGGGAGGGCCTTTCGATACGCAGTATTTT.